This T cell receptor beta chain was identified in a study of T cells in Graves' hyperthyroidism and ophthalmopathy. Germline V gives CDR1 SGHAT, CDR2 FQNNGV. Trimming pared 5 bases from V and 0 bases from J, leaving 11 bases between. The length of the CDR3 is 15 residues. Hyperthyroidism patients were newly diagnosed, had disease duration under 2 months, and were aged 18 to 65 years. Together with thyroid ultrasound, orbital computed tomography, serum thyroxine and TRAb, clinical symptoms were used for diagnoses. Using around 10 ml of fresh peripheral blood, PBMCs were prepared. Template material for amplifying TCR beta CDR3 regions consisted of RNA transcripts. The TCR CDR3 first-round RT-PCR relied on the HTBI primer set. TCRdb re-called the multiplex PCR reads with MiXCR, one entry per CDR3 protein. The table records 95,000 to 110,000 distinct CDR3 sequences, about 17% of them present only once.

What was sequenced was blood. This sequence joins TRBV11-2 and TRBJ2-1; D gene uncertain. The clonotype comes from a woman aged 45-65 years with Graves' hyperthyroidism. CDR3 in amino acids: CASSPLDDSYNEQFF. CDR3 DNA sequence: TGTGCCAGCAGCCCTTTGGACGACTCCTACAATGAGCAGTTCTTC. The entire variable domain, with the rest obtained from reference TRBV11-2 and TRBJ2-1, is as follows: EAGVAQSPRYKIIEKRQSVAFWCNPISGHATLYWYQQILGQGPKLLIQFQNNGVVDDSQLPKDRFSAERLKGVDSTLKIQPAKLEDSAVYLCASSPLDDSYNEQFFGPGTRLTVL.